A single sample is the source of the 28 T cell receptor beta chains below, sequenced in a study of T cells after yellow fever vaccination. TCRdb redid the calling of the 5' RACE reads with MiXCR, one entry per CDR3 protein. The profile covers approximately 130,000 distinct CDR3 sequences, with about 16% appearing a single time and 40% to 45% taken by the ten largest. The sample in question was CD8+ T cells sorted from PBMCs, obtained 5 days after the yellow fever booster vaccination. The receptors stem from a man aged 18 to 30 who received the YFV17D yellow fever vaccine.

This clonotype was recorded a few times. The chain has TRBV13 and TRBJ2-7, with 8 bases fitting TRBD2. The V gene end was trimmed by 1 base and the J gene end by 2 bases; junction bases not matched to a gene: 1. Germline V gene data show CDR1 as PRHDT and CDR2 as FYEKMQ (reference sequence). CDR3 length: 14 amino acids. CDR3 residues: CASSLALAAYEQYF. CDR3 DNA sequence: TGTGCCAGCAGCTTAGCACTAGCGGCCTACGAGCAGTACTTC.

This chain links TRBV20-1 with TRBJ2-1; 8 bases are shared with TRBD2. V was pared by 3 bases and J by 2 bases, with 9 bases of the junction left unmatched. Germline CDR1 DFQATT, CDR2 SNEGSKA (reference sequence). This CDR3 region has 16 residues. This CDR3 reads CSARAAGGSAYNEQFF. In nucleotides, the CDR3 is TGCAGTGCTAGGGCCGCGGGGGGCTCAGCCTACAATGAGCAGTTCTTC.

A few counts support this clonotype. The V call is TRBV18, the J call TRBJ1-4; 10 positions match TRBD1. Per the germline V gene, CDR1 is KGHSH and CDR2 is LQKENI. The CDR3 spans 20 residues. V was clipped by 1 base and J by 3 bases; unmatched bases: 14. The CDR3 DNA sequence: TGTGCCAGCTCACCACATGTCCCGGGACAGGGGACGATAGCTAATGAAAAACTGTTTTTT. Its translation is CASSPHVPGQGTIANEKLFF. The full variable domain, completed using reference TRBV18 and TRBJ1-4, is NAGVMQNPRHLVRRRGQEARLRCSPMKGHSHVYWYRQLPEEGLKFMVYLQKENIIDESGMPKERFSAEFPKEGPSILRIQQVVRGDSAAYFCASSPHVPGQGTIANEKLFFGSGTQLSVL.

This chain uses TRBV6-1 with TRBJ2-7; D ambiguous. Germline CDR1 and CDR2: MNHNS and SASEGT. This CDR3 region has 12 residues. The V gene lost 2 bases and the J gene lost 4 bases, with 6 bases spanning the gap. CDR3: CASSELGYEQYF. In DNA form, the CDR3 reads TGTGCCAGCAGTGAATTGGGATACGAGCAGTACTTC.

This clonotype was detected many times. The chain uses TRBV4-3 and TRBJ2-5; tentative D call: TRBD1 (5 bases). The CDR3 is 16 amino acids. Looked up from germline, CDR1 is LGHNA and CDR2 is YSLEER. Trimming removed 0 bases from V and 4 bases from J, with 15 bases in between. The CDR3 bases are TGCGCCAGCAGCCAAGATGGTGGGGCCCGCGGAGAGACCCAGTACTTC. Protein: CASSQDGGARGETQYF.

There are a few counts of this clonotype. J is TRBJ2-6 and V is TRBV7-9; D gene unclear. Germline CDR1 reads SEHNR; CDR2 reads FQNEAQ (reference sequence). Trimming took 2 bases from V and 2 from J, leaving 7 bases between them. The CDR3 totals 15 residues. The chain's CDR3 is CASSLMETGANVLTF. DNA for the CDR3: TGTGCCAGCAGCTTAATGGAGACTGGGGCCAACGTCCTGACTTTC.

The rearrangement links TRBV7-9 to TRBJ1-3, with D perhaps TRBD1 (5 bases). The V and J ends lost 1 base and 2 bases respectively, with 6 bases between them. Germline-derived CDR1 and CDR2 are SEHNR and FQNEAQ (reference sequence). CDR3 length: 14 residues. CDR3 bases: TGTGCCAGCAGCTTAGTGGGGGCTGGAAACACCATATATTTT. Translated, it gives CASSLVGAGNTIYF.

This clonotype has a count of ten or more. This chain connects TRBV6-6 to TRBJ2-1; 9 positions agree with TRBD1. This CDR3 comprises 17 residues. The germline gives CDR1 MNHNY, CDR2 SVGAGI (reference sequence). V was clipped by 1 base and J by 6 bases; unmatched bases: 10. The CDR3 here is CASSYWGQGVSPNEQFF. As DNA, the CDR3 is TGTGCCAGCAGTTACTGGGGACAGGGAGTTTCCCCCAATGAGCAGTTCTTC.

The J gene is TRBJ1-1, the V gene TRBV7-8; D perhaps matches TRBD1 (5 bases). The CDR3 loop spans 17 amino acids. Germline V gene data show CDR1 as SGHVS and CDR2 as FQNEAQ. V gave up 5 bases and J gave up 3 bases, with 22 bases separating them. The CDR3 here is CASSPRRGWFGDTEAFF. CDR3 nucleotides: TGTGCCAGCAGCCCCCGGAGGGGATGGTTCGGCGACACTGAAGCTTTCTTT.

V gene TRBV3-1 combines with J gene TRBJ1-1; D unclear. The germline CDR1 and CDR2 sequences are LGHDT and YNNKEL (reference sequence). V was clipped by 1 base and J by 1 base, with 13 bases between them. This CDR3 comprises 16 residues. This CDR3 is CASSQVQLSPNTEAFF. The CDR3 coding sequence is TGTGCCAGCAGCCAAGTGCAGTTGAGTCCGAACACTGAAGCTTTCTTT.

In this sample, this clonotype turned up a few times. The V and J genes are TRBV5-1 and TRBJ2-2; D may match TRBD1 or TRBD2 (5 bases each). This CDR3 is 18 amino acids long. Per the germline V gene, CDR1 is SGHRS and CDR2 is YFSETQ. V shed 4 bases and J shed 0 bases, with 19 bases lying between them. The CDR3: CASSLKHPGAPNTGELFF. CDR3 nucleotide sequence: TGCGCCAGCAGCCTAAAACATCCCGGGGCCCCGAACACCGGGGAGCTGTTTTTT.

V gene TRBV10-2 combines with J gene TRBJ1-3; no firm D call. This CDR3 is 14 amino acids long. From germline, CDR1 is WSHSY and CDR2 SAAADI. Trimming took 7 bases from V and 0 from J, leaving 10 bases between them. CDR3 in DNA: TGCGCCAGCATGGACCTCTTCTCTGGAAACACCATATATTTT. It specifies CASMDLFSGNTIYF.

The chain links TRBV7-2 to TRBJ2-3, with TRBD2 matching over 10 bases. CDR1 is SGHTA, CDR2 FQGNSA, per germline. The V segment lost 6 bases and the J segment 0 bases; nucleotides outside the gene matches: 3. This CDR3 has 15 amino acids. The CDR3 DNA sequence: TGTGCCAGCAGAACTAGCGGGGCCAGCACAGATACGCAGTATTTT. It specifies CASRTSGASTDTQYF.

This clonotype was counted only a few times. V gene TRBV24-1 combines with J gene TRBJ2-1; D ambiguous. In germline, CDR1 is KGHDR, CDR2 SFDVKD. The CDR3 spans 15 residues. Deletions cut 2 bases from V and 4 bases from J, with 11 bases between. The CDR3 region is CATSDWSGFYNEQFF. CDR3 sequence (DNA): TGTGCCACCAGTGATTGGTCTGGGTTTTACAATGAGCAGTTCTTC.

The chain recombines TRBV7-9 with TRBJ2-6; D may be TRBD1 (5 bases). CDR1 SEHNR and CDR2 FQNEAQ come from the germline V gene (reference sequence). V was pared by 8 bases and J by 0 bases, with 8 bases between. This CDR3 contains 14 residues. The chain's CDR3 is CASADSSGANVLTF. The DNA for the CDR3 is TGTGCCAGCGCAGACAGCTCTGGGGCCAACGTCCTGACTTTC.

V and J are TRBV7-3 and TRBJ2-1, with 8 nucleotides matching TRBD1. This CDR3 is built from 15 residues. V dropped 5 bases and J dropped 7; count of bases not matched to a gene: 10. Looked up from germline, CDR1 is SGHTA and CDR2 is FQGTGA. This CDR3 is CASSIRTGKENEQFF. The CDR3 nucleotides are TGTGCCAGCAGCATACGGACAGGGAAGGAAAATGAGCAGTTCTTC.

This chain uses TRBV4-3 with TRBJ2-3; D not resolved. The V end was cut by 0 bases, the J end by 4 bases, with 14 bases between. Per germline, CDR1 LGHNA and CDR2 YSLEER. This CDR3 region has 16 residues. CDR3 loop: CASSQDKFAEPDTQYF. The CDR3, as DNA: TGCGCCAGCAGCCAAGATAAATTCGCGGAACCAGATACGCAGTATTTT.

This clonotype turned up a few times. The rearrangement links TRBV7-9 to TRBJ2-5, with D possibly being TRBD1 (6 bases). CDR1 SEHNR and CDR2 FQNEAQ come from the germline V gene (reference sequence). CDR3 length equals 15 residues. Trimming shortened V by 1 base and J by 1 base, and 10 bases separated the two germline ends. CDR3 residues: CASSLVLRGQETQYF. The CDR3 DNA sequence: TGTGCCAGCAGCTTAGTGCTCAGGGGCCAAGAGACCCAGTACTTC.

This clonotype was detected a few times. This chain joins TRBV7-2 and TRBJ2-5; maybe TRBD1 (6 bases). The CDR3 consists of 19 residues. With 0 bases removed from V and 5 bases from J, the gap between germline ends came to 25 bases. Germline lookup yields CDR1 SGHTA and CDR2 FQGNSA. CDR3 sequence (DNA): TGTGCCAGCAGCTTAGCGTGGTTCCACAGGGCGGGCGAGGAGGAGACCCAGTACTTC. This encodes CASSLAWFHRAGEEETQYF.

V is TRBV21-1 and J is TRBJ2-2; the table's D call of TRBD1 was not tested on the DNA. TRBV21-1 is termed a pseudogene. The CDR3 has 15 amino acids. The CDR3 is CASSKRTGDTGELFF. The CDR3 region has the DNA TGTGCCAGCAGCAAACGGACAGGGGACACCGGGGAGCTGTTTTTT.

The chain uses TRBV9 and TRBJ1-6; D ambiguous. Germline V lookup: CDR1 SGDLS, CDR2 YYNGEE. The V end was cut by 4 bases, the J end by 15 bases, with 20 bases between. This CDR3 region has 14 residues. CDR3 in amino acids: CASSTDTGSSGLHF. The CDR3 nucleotides read TGTGCCAGCAGCACAGATACGGGGAGTTCTGGCCTCCACTTT.

V usage is TRBV4-2 and J usage is TRBJ2-2, with D perhaps assigned TRBD1 or TRBD2 (5 bases each). CDR1 and CDR2 (germline): LGHNA, YNFKEQ. The CDR3 length is 15 residues. V gave up 4 bases and J gave up 9 bases, with 18 bases separating them. This CDR3 is CASSPREGVAWELFF. The CDR3 DNA reads as TGTGCCAGCAGCCCCCGGGAAGGGGTGGCTTGGGAGCTGTTTTTT.

Only a few counts were recorded for this clonotype. The J gene is TRBJ2-3, the V gene TRBV14, with D possibly being TRBD2 (6 bases). This CDR3 is built from 15 residues. Germline V gene sequence: CDR1 SGHDN, CDR2 FVKESK. V dropped 2 bases and J dropped 6 bases, with 15 bases sitting between them. CDR3 amino acids: CASSQFFAGRDTQYF. CDR3 DNA: TGTGCCAGCAGCCAATTCTTCGCGGGGCGGGATACGCAGTATTTT.

This clonotype appeared many times. The V gene is TRBV5-5, the J gene TRBJ2-1; the D gene is possibly TRBD2 (5 bases). V was cut by 5 bases and J by 7 bases, with 10 bases left in between. The CDR3 sequence is 12 residues long. Looked up from germline, CDR1 is SGHKS and CDR2 is YYEKEE (reference sequence). CDR3 coding DNA: TGTGCCAGCAGTCGGGGAGCGAATGAGCAGTTCTTC. Amino acids: CASSRGANEQFF.

The V gene is TRBV9, the J gene TRBJ2-2; D gene uncertain. V was trimmed by 4 bases and J by 4 bases, leaving 5 bases between them. Germline CDR1 is SGDLS and CDR2 is YYNGEE. The CDR3 runs 12 residues. The CDR3 sequence: CASSTSTGELFF. For the CDR3, the DNA is TGTGCCAGCAGCACGAGCACCGGGGAGCTGTTTTTT.

This clonotype was counted only a few times. The rearrangement links TRBV9 to TRBJ2-3; tentatively, D is TRBD2 (5 bases). Trimming left V 0 bases short and J 4 bases short, with 9 bases between. The CDR3 covers 14 residues. The V gene's germline CDR1 is SGDLS and CDR2 YYNGEE. The DNA of the CDR3 is TGTGCCAGCAGCGTAGAGGGAGAGCCAGATACGCAGTATTTT. Its translation: CASSVEGEPDTQYF.

This clonotype is medium-sized (0.01 to 0.1%) in the sample. The CDR3 is CSVEIGMENTEAFF. The DNA of the CDR3 is TGCAGCGTTGAGATAGGGATGGAGAACACTGAAGCTTTCTTT. V is TRBV29-1 and J is TRBJ1-1; D is unresolved. Trimming removed 3 bases at V and 1 base at J, with 12 bases between. This CDR3 is built from 14 residues. Germline assignment: CDR1 SQVTM and CDR2 ANQGSEA.

This clonotype showed up many times. The V gene is TRBV12-3 or TRBV12-4, the J gene TRBJ1-4; tentatively, D is TRBD1 (6 bases). This CDR3 has 15 amino acids. Trimming pared 5 bases from V and 1 base from J, leaving 11 bases between. The CDR3 coding sequence is TGTGCCAGCAGTAACGGACAGTTAACTAATGAAAAACTGTTTTTT. Protein: CASSNGQLTNEKLFF.